This T cell receptor (beta chain) was captured in a study of blood T cell repertoires in COVID-19. As for the study in general: COVID-19 samples, acute and convalescent, were from the United States, Italy and Spain. The analysed material was cDNA or gDNA that came from T cells, B-cell-depleted T cells, or PBMCs.

V shed 3 bases and J 7 bases; nucleotides not matched to a gene: 5. The CDR3 sequence is 15 residues long. Germline-derived CDR1 and CDR2 are LNHDA and SQIVND (reference sequence). Per the original methods: Cell counts per sample came from amplifying reference gene primers. The assay was immunoSEQ multiplex PCR, and TCRdb's table has in-frame clones only and misses some. The D gene and trimming were derived from the DNA, and the V and J assignments and clone size from that table. The table has roughly 100,000 clones, over 70% seen once. V is TRBV19 and J is TRBJ1-4; 10 bases are a match to TRBD1. Sample: peripheral blood. The receptor was isolated from a human donor in a cohort sampled during active or convalescent COVID-19. The CDR3 reads CASSIGTGVVEKLFF. The CDR3 DNA follows: TGTGCCAGTAGTATCGGGACAGGGGTAGTTGAAAAACTGTTTTTT.